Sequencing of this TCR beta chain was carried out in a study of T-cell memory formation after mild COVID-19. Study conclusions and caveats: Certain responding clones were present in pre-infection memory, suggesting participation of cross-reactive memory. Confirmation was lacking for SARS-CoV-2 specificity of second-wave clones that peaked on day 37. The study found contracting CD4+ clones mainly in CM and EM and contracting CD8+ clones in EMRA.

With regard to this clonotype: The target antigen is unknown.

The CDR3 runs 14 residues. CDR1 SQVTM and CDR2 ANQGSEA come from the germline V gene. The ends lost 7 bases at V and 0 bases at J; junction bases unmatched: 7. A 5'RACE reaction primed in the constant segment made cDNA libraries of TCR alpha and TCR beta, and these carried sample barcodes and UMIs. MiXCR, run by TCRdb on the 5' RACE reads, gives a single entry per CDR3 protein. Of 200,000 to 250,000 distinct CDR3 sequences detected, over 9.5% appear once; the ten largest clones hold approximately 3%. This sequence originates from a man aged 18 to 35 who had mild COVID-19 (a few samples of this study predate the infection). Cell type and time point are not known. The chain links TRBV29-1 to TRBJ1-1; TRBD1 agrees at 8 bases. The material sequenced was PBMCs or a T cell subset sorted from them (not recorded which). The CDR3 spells CSARGLGLNTEAFF. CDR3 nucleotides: TGCAGCGCCAGGGGGCTTGGGCTGAACACTGAAGCTTTCTTT.